This TCR beta chain was documented in a study of blood T cell repertoires in COVID-19. For the study at large: Some COVID-19 samples were acute and others convalescent; all came from the United States, Italy and Spain. T cells, B-cell-depleted T cells, or PBMCs provided the cDNA or gDNA that served as material.

The CDR3 spans 16 residues. The germline V gene has CDR1 SGHTA and CDR2 FQGNSA. The V end lost 0 bases, the J end lost 7 bases, and 16 bases lay between the germline ends. As originally analysed: Amplification from reference gene primers served as the basis for estimated nucleated cell counts. The assay was immunoSEQ multiplex PCR, and TCRdb's table has in-frame clones only and misses some. The D gene and trimming were derived from the DNA, and the V and J assignments and clone size from that table. In the table there are about 98,000 clones, nearly 90% of which are singletons. This clone has just one count.

Material for sequencing was peripheral blood. The sequence came from a man in his fifties or sixties with active COVID-19. The chain couples TRBV7-2 to TRBJ1-5; D remains unclear. CDR3 sequence reads: CASSLASPLEGQPQHF. In DNA form, the CDR3 reads TGTGCCAGCAGCTTAGCATCTCCACTCGAGGGACAGCCCCAGCATTTT. The complete variable domain, with remaining parts taken from reference TRBV7-2 and TRBJ1-5, reads GAGVSQSPSNKVTEKGKDVELRCDPISGHTALYWYRQSLGQGLEFLIYFQGNSAPDKSGLPSDRFSAERTGGSVSTLTIQRTQQEDSAVYLCASSLASPLEGQPQHFGDGTRLSIL.